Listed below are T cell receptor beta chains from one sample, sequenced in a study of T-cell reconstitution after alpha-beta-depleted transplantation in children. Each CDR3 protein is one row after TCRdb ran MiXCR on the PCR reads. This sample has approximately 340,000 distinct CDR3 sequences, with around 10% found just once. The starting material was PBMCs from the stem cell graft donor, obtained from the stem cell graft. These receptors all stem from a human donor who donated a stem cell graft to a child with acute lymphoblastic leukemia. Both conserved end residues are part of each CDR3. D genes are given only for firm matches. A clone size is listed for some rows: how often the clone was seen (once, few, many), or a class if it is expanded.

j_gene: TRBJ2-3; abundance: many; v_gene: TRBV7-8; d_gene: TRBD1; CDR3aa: CASSFLVRTGLQDTQYF; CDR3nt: TGTGCCAGCAGCTTTTTGGTTAGGACAGGGCTCCAAGATACGCAGTATTTT
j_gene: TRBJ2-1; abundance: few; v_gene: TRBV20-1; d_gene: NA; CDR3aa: CSAPAAGTYNEQFF; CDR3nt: TGCAGTGCGCCGGCGGCGGGAACCTACAATGAGCAGTTCTTC
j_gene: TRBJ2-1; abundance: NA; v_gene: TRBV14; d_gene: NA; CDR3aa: CASSLRMEQFF; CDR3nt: TGTGCCAGCAGTTTGAGGATGGAGCAGTTCTTC
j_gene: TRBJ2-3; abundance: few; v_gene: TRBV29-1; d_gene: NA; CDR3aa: CSAASGSTDTQYF; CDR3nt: TGCAGCGCCGCTTCGGGTAGCACAGATACGCAGTATTTT
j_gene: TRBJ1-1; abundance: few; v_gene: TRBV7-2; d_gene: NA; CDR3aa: CASSFRQPMNTEAFF; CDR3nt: TGTGCCAGCAGCTTCCGCCAACCCATGAACACTGAAGCTTTCTTT
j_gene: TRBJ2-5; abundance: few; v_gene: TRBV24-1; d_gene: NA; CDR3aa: CATSDFAEETQYF; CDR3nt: TGTGCCACCAGTGATTTCGCCGAAGAGACCCAGTACTTC
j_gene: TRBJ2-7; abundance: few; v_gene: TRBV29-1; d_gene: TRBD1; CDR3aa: CSVKGDRGYEQYF; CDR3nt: TGCAGCGTGAAGGGGGACAGGGGGTACGAGCAGTACTTC
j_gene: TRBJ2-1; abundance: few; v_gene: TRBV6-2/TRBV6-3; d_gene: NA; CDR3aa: CASSYSHGLPWGEQFF; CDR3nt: TGTGCCAGCAGTTATTCACACGGACTACCCTGGGGTGAGCAGTTCTTC
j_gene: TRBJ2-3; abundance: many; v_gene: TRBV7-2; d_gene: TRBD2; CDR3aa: CASSFRGRGADTQYF; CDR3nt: TGTGCCAGCAGCTTCCGCGGGAGAGGCGCAGATACGCAGTATTTT
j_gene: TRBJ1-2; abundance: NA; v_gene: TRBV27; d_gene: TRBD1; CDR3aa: CASSSRQGWNGYTF; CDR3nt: TGTGCCAGCAGTTCCCGACAGGGGTGGAATGGCTACACCTTC
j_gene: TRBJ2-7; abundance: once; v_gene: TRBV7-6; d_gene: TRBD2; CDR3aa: CASGTSGTLTYEQYF; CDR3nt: TGTGCCAGCGGGACTAGCGGGACTCTGACCTACGAGCAGTACTTC
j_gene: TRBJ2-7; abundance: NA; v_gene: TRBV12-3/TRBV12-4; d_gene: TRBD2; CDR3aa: CASSTGGVYEQYF; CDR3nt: TGTGCCAGCAGCACCGGGGGGGTCTACGAGCAGTACTTC
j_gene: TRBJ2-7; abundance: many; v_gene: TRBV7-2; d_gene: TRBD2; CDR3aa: CASSSRRTSGSLFF; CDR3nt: TGTGCCAGCAGCTCAAGGCGGACTAGCGGGAGTTTGTTCTTC
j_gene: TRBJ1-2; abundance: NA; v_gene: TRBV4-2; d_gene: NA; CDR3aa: CASSPDPSGLLYGYTF; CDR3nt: TGTGCCAGCAGCCCCGACCCCTCAGGGCTCCTTTATGGCTACACCTTC
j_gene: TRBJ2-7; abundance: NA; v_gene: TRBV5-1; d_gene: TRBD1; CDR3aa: CASTLTGTGSAYEQYF; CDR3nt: TGCGCCAGCACCCTAACAGGGACAGGGAGCGCCTACGAGCAGTACTTC
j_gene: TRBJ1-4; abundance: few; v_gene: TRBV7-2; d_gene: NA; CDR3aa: CASSFQRGTNEKLFF; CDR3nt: TGTGCCAGCAGCTTCCAAAGGGGAACTAATGAAAAACTGTTTTTT
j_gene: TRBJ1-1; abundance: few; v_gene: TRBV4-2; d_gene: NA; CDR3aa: CASSEGRNTEAFF; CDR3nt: TGTGCCAGCAGCGAGGGTCGGAACACTGAAGCTTTCTTT
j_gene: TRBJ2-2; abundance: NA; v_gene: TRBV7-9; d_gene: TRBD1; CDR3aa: CASTRTGGNTGELFF; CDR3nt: TGTGCCAGCACCCGGACAGGTGGGAACACCGGGGAGCTGTTTTTT
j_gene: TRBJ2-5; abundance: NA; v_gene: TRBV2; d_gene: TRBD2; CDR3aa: CASEGSGRAGTQYF; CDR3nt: TGTGCCAGCGAGGGTAGCGGGAGGGCCGGGACCCAGTACTTC
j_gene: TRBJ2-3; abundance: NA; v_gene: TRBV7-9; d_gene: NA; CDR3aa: CASSDRDTQYF; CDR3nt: TGTGCCAGCAGTGACAGGGATACGCAGTATTTT
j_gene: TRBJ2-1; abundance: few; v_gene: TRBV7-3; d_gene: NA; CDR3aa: CASSLRGNSYNEQFF; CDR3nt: TGTGCCAGCAGCTTAAGGGGAAACTCCTACAATGAGCAGTTCTTC
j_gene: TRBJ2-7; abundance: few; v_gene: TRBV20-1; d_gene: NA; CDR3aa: CSARGDPYEQYF; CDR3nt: TGCAGTGCTAGAGGGGACCCCTACGAGCAGTACTTC
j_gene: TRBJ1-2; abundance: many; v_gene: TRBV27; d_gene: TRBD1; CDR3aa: CASSPRQGSAGYTF; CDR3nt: TGTGCCAGCAGTCCTCGACAGGGGTCCGCTGGCTACACCTTC
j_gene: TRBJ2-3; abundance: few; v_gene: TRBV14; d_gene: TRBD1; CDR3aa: CASSQSQGALPTDTQYF; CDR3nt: TGTGCCAGCAGCCAATCCCAGGGGGCGCTTCCAACAGATACGCAGTATTTT
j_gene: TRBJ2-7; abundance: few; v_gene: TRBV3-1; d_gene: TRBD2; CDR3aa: CASSPRIRGTSGSITRGEQYF; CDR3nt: TGTGCCAGCAGCCCACGGATCCGTGGGACTAGCGGGAGTATTACAAGGGGCGAGCAGTACTTC
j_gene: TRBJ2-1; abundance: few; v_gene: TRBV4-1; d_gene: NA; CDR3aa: CASSQDRHLGQFF; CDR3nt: TGCGCCAGCAGCCAAGACCGACACTTAGGGCAGTTCTTC
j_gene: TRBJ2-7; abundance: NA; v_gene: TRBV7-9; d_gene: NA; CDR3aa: CAVGRPGHQQYF; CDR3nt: TGTGCGGTTGGCAGGCCCGGGCACCAGCAGTACTTC
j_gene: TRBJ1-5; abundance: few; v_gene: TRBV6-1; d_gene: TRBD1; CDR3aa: CASTDRGSGQPQHF; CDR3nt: TGTGCCAGCACCGACAGGGGGTCCGGTCAGCCCCAGCATTTT
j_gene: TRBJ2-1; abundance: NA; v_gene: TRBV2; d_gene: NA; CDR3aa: CASSDGERIYYNEQFF; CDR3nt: TGTGCCAGCAGTGACGGTGAGAGGATTTACTACAATGAGCAGTTCTTC
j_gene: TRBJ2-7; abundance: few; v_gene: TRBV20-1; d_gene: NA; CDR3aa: CSAILGREQYF; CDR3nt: TGCAGTGCTATTCTAGGGCGCGAGCAGTACTTC
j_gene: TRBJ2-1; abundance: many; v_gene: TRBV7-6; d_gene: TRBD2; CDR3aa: CASSLVGLGTSDEQFF; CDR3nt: TGTGCCAGCAGCTTAGTGGGGCTGGGGACTAGCGATGAGCAGTTCTTC
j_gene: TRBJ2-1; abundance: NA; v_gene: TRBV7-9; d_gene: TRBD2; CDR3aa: CASSRSGFSYNEQFF; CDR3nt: TGTGCCAGCAGCCGTAGCGGGTTCTCCTACAATGAGCAGTTCTTC
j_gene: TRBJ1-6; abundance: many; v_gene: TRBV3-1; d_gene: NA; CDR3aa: CASSQERGSLHF; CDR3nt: TGTGCCAGCAGCCAAGAAAGAGGATCCCTCCACTTT
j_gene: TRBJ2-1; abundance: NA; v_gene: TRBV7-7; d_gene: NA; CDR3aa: CASSPLDAAYNEQFF; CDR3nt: TGTGCTAGCAGTCCCTTGGATGCTGCCTACAATGAGCAGTTCTTC
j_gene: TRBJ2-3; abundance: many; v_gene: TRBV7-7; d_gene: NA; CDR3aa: CASSLLPDTDTQYF; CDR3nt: TGTGCTAGCAGCTTACTCCCGGACACAGATACGCAGTATTTT
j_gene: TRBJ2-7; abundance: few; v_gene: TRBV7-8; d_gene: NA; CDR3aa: CASSSRILRDEQYF; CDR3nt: TGTGCCAGCAGTTCCAGGATCCTGCGGGACGAGCAGTACTTC
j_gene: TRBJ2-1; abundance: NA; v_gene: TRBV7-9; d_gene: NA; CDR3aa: CASSRDLASSEQFF; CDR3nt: TGTGCCAGCAGCCGGGACCTAGCCTCTAGTGAGCAGTTCTTC
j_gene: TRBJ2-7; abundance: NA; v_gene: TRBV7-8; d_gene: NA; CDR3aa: CATSLNAGWDEQYF; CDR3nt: TGTGCCACCAGCTTAAATGCGGGATGGGACGAGCAGTACTTC
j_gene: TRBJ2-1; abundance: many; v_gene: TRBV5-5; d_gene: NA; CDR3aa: CASSRLGGTTSYNEQFF; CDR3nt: TGTGCCAGCAGCCGGTTAGGGGGAACCACCTCCTACAATGAGCAGTTCTTC
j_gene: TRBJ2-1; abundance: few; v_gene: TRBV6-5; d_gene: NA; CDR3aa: CASSLAGAGYYNEQFF; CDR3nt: TGTGCCAGCAGCTTAGCAGGGGCGGGATATTACAATGAGCAGTTCTTC
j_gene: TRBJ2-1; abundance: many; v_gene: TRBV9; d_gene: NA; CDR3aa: CASSVDPSSYNEQFF; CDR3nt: TGTGCCAGCAGCGTAGACCCGAGCTCCTACAATGAGCAGTTCTTC
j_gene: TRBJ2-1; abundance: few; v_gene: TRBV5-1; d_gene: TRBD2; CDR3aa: CASSFGWAGDTYNEQFF; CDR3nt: TGCGCCAGCAGCTTCGGGTGGGCGGGGGATACATACAATGAGCAGTTCTTC